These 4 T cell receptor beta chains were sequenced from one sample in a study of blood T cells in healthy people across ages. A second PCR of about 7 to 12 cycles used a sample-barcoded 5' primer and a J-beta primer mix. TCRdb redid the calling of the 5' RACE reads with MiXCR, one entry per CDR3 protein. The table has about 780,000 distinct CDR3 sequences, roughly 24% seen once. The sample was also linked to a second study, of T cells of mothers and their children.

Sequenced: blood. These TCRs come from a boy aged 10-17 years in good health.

The CDR3 DNA reads as TGCAGTGCTAGAGATACTCTCACCTACGAGCAGTACTTC. This sequence encodes CSARDTLTYEQYF. The chain joins TRBV20-1 to TRBJ2-1; no reliable D call. The end of the DNA aligns better with TRBJ2-7, so the J call may be wrong. Germline assignment: CDR1 DFQATT and CDR2 SNEGSKA (reference sequence). The CDR3 consists of 13 residues.

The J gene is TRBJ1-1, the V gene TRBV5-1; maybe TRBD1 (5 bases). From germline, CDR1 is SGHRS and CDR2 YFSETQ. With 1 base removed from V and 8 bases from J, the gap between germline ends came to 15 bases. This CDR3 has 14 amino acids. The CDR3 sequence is CASSLTSGTLEAFF. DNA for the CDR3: TGCGCCAGCAGCTTGACCTCCGGGACTCTAGAAGCTTTCTTT.

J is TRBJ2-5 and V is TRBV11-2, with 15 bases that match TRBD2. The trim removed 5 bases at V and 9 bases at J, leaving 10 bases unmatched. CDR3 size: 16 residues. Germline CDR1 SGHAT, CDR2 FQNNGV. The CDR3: CASSAGLAGGEKAQYF. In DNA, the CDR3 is TGTGCCAGCAGCGCCGGACTAGCGGGGGGGGAGAAGGCCCAGTACTTC.

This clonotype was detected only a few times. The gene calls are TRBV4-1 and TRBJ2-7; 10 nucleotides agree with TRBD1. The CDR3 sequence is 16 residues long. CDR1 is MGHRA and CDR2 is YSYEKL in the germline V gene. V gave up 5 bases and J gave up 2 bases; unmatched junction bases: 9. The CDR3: CASSAAGQGSPYEQYF. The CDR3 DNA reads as TGCGCCAGCAGCGCTGCGGGACAGGGGTCGCCCTACGAGCAGTACTTC.